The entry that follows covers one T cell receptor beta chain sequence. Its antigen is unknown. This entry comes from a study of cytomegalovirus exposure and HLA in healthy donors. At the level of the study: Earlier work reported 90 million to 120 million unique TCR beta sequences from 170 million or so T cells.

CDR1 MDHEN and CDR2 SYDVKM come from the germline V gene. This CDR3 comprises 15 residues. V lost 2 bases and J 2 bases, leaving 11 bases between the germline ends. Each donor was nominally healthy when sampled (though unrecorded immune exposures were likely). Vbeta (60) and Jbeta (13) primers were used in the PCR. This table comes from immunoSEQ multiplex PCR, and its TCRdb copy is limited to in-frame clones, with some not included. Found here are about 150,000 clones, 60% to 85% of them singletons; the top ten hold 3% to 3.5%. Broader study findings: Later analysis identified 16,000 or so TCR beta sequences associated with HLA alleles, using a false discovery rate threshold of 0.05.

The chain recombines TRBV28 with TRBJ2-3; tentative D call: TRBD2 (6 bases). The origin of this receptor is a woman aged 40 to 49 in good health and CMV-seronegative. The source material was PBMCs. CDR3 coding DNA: TGTGCCAGCAGTTTACCAGGGACTGCCACAGATACGCAGTATTTT. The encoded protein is CASSLPGTATDTQYF. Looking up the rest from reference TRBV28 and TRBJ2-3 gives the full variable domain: DVKVTQSSRYLVKRTGEKVFLECVQDMDHENMFWYRQDPGLGLRLIYFSYDVKMKEKGDIPEGYSVSREKKERFSLILESASTNQTSMYLCASSLPGTATDTQYFGPGTRLTVL.